The source of this T cell receptor (beta chain) is a study of CD8+ T cells in alopecia areata. Regarding treatment: oral pan-JAK inhibitor, 5-10 mg twice daily. This clone rates as medium-sized. At the DNA level, this CDR3 is encoded by other sequences in the same sample as well. RNA was isolated and reverse transcribed to cDNA, the sequencing template. TCRdb keeps only in-frame clones here, not all; method: immunoSEQ multiplex PCR. The data contain some 170,000 clones, roughly 50% of them singletons. The TCR originated in a human donor with alopecia areata. The sample in question was CD8+ T cells sorted from blood, obtained at week 24, from a patient treated with tofacitinib.

CDR3: CASSQDRQNTGELFF. The CDR3 DNA reads as TGCGCCAGCAGCCAAGATCGGCAAAACACCGGGGAGCTGTTTTTT. The chain links TRBV4-3 to TRBJ2-2; D uncertain. The germline CDR1 and CDR2 sequences are LGHNA and YSLEER. The CDR3 extends over 15 amino acids. V gave up 0 bases and J gave up 2 bases, with 7 bases separating them.